This T cell receptor beta chain came from a study of blood T cell repertoires in COVID-19. Study in general: The samples span acute and convalescent COVID-19 from the United States, Italy and Spain. T cells, B-cell-depleted T cells, or PBMCs supplied cDNA or gDNA.

Germline V gene lookup returns CDR1 SGHVS and CDR2 FQNEAQ. After removal of 3 bases from V and 7 bases from J, the junction contained 11 bases not matched to a gene. The CDR3 is 16 amino acids. Original handling: Amplification with reference gene primers provided the estimates of nucleated cell counts. Sequenced by immunoSEQ multiplex PCR; TCRdb stores in-frame clones only, minus some. V and J calls and clone size come straight from that table; D and trimming were deduced from the DNA. The sample shows about 190,000 clones, about 88% of them seen only once. This clone turned up a few times. This sequence was found in a woman aged 40 to 50 who had recovered from COVID-19. Sequencing was carried out using peripheral blood. The chain combines TRBV7-8 with TRBJ1-5; 8 bases agree with TRBD1. The CDR3 loop reads CASSFVGQGATQPQHF. DNA for the CDR3: TGTGCCAGCAGCTTCGTAGGGCAGGGGGCTACGCAGCCCCAGCATTTT.